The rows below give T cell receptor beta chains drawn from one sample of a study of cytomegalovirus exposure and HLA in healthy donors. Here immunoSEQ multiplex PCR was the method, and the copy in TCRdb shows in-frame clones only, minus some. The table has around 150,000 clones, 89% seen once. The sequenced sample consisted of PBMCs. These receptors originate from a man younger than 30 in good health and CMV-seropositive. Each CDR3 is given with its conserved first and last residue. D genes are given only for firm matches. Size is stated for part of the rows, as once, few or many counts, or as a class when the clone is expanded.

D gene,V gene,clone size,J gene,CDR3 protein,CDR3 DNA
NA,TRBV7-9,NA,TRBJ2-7,CASSLAEGTYEQYF,TGTGCCAGCAGCTTAGCGGAGGGGACCTACGAGCAGTACTTC
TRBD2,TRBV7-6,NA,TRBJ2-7,CASSSGGISYEQYF,TGTGCCAGCAGCTCGGGGGGGATCTCCTACGAGCAGTACTTC
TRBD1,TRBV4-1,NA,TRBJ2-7,CASRQTTGSHSYEQYF,TGCGCCAGCAGACAAACGACAGGGTCCCATAGCTACGAGCAGTACTTC
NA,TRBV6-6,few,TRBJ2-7,CASRPNRDISYEQYF,TGTGCCAGCAGACCAAACCGGGACATTTCCTACGAGCAGTACTTC
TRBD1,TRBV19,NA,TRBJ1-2,CASQQGDWANYGYTF,TGTGCCAGTCAGCAGGGGGACTGGGCTAACTATGGCTACACCTTC
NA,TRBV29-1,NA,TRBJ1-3,CSFLGRARNTIYF,TGCAGCTTCTTGGGCAGGGCAAGAAACACCATATATTTT
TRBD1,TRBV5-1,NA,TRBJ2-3,CASSLVGTGGTQYF,TGCGCCAGCAGCTTGGTCGGGACAGGGGGAACGCAGTATTTT
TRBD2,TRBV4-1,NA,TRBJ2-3,CASSQGSTSGIDTQYF,TGCGCCAGCAGCCAAGGGTCGACTAGCGGGATTGATACGCAGTATTTT
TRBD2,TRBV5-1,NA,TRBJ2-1,CASIPSGSKGEQFF,TGCGCCAGCATACCTAGCGGGAGTAAGGGTGAGCAGTTCTTC
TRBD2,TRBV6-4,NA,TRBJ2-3,CASSRTSGIQDTQYF,TGTGCCAGCTCAAGGACTAGCGGTATCCAAGATACGCAGTATTTT
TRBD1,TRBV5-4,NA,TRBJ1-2,CASSPGQLPANYGYTF,TGTGCCAGCAGCCCGGGACAGCTTCCTGCTAACTATGGCTACACCTTC
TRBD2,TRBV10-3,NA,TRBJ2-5,CASGRGGQVSETQYF,TGTGCCAGCGGCCGCGGGGGGCAGGTTTCGGAGACCCAGTACTTC
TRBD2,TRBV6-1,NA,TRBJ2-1,CASRFTSGSADEQFF,TGTGCCAGCAGGTTTACTAGCGGGAGCGCAGATGAGCAGTTCTTC
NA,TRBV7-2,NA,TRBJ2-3,CASSPLKAADRTQYF,TGTGCCAGCAGCCCCCTTAAGGCGGCCGACCGCACGCAGTATTTT
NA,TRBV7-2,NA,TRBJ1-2,CASSPGHYYGYTF,TGTGCCAGCAGCCCTGGGCACTACTATGGCTACACCTTC
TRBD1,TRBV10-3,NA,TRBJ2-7,CAIRPNDRVYDEQYF,TGTGCCATCAGACCAAACGACAGGGTATACGACGAGCAGTACTTC
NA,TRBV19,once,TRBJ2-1,CASSIRDFYNEQFF,TGTGCCAGTAGTATCCGGGACTTCTACAATGAGCAGTTCTTC
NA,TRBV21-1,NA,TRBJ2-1,CASSNPPVSRSEQFF,TGTGCCAGCAGCAACCCGCCCGTGTCGAGGTCTGAGCAGTTCTTC